This TCR beta chain originates from a study of cytomegalovirus exposure and HLA in healthy donors. Study observations and caveats: As a later analysis showed, a missense DCLRE1C variant was linked to trimming of TCR beta V- and J-genes. Indistinguishable V segments such as TRBV6-2 and TRBV6-3 were excluded. Another analysis was done later, and it associated over 15,000 TCR beta sequences with HLA alleles at 0.05 false discovery rate. Reports showed the classifier diagnosing cytomegalovirus status with high specificity and sensitivity.

The CDR3 is 14 amino acids. Germline values: CDR1 SEHNR, CDR2 FQNEAQ (reference sequence). V lost 5 bases and J 4 bases, leaving 15 bases between the germline ends. In the PCR, 60 Vbeta and 13 Jbeta primers were used. The assay was immunoSEQ multiplex PCR, and TCRdb's table has in-frame clones only and misses some. The sample contains tens of thousands of clones, roughly 80% of which appear only once. This clone has a single count. Its antigen is not identified. The chain couples TRBV7-9 to TRBJ2-7; possible D gene TRBD1, 6 bases. This TCR derives from a woman between 40 and 50 years old in good health and CMV-seropositive. The sample was PBMCs. DNA for the CDR3: TGTGCCAGCAGCAAAGGCAGGGGAAGATACGAGCAGTACTTC. Encoded protein: CASSKGRGRYEQYF.